Given below is one T cell receptor beta chain in context. This sample is part of a study of radiotherapy plus CTLA-4 blockade in lung cancer. Sequenced by immunoSEQ multiplex PCR; TCRdb stores in-frame clones only, minus some. The repertoire includes around 37,000 clones, about 69% of them detected once, and 14% sits in the top ten. The TCR comes from a human donor with non-small cell lung cancer that progressed on radiotherapy plus ipilimumab. The sample in question was peripheral blood, obtained from a patient treated with radiotherapy plus ipilimumab.

This CDR3 is CASSSSGALQETQYF. In DNA form, the CDR3 reads TGTGCCAGCAGCTCTAGCGGGGCCCTGCAAGAGACCCAGTACTTC. The chain carries TRBV7-3 and TRBJ2-5, with 9 bases that match TRBD2. Germline CDR1 and CDR2: SGHTA and FQGTGA. This CDR3 region has 15 residues. Trimming removed 4 bases from V and 2 bases from J; junction bases left unmatched: 5. The full variable domain, rest sourced from reference TRBV7-3 and TRBJ2-5, is GAGVSQTPSNKVTEKGKYVELRCDPISGHTALYWYRQSLGQGPEFLIYFQGTGAADDSGLPNDRFFAVRPEGSVSTLKIQRTERGDSAVYLCASSSSGALQETQYFGPGTRLLVL.